This T cell receptor beta chain was sequenced during a study of shared clonotypes between healthy human individuals. The study's findings and limits: Investigators collected only blood, and repertoires in tissues likely differ.

Terminally differentiated effector memory CD45RA+ cells were excluded from the naive CD8 cells, which were CD45RO-negative and positively selected for CCR7. Note on this clone: What it binds is unknown. This may arise from a read error, as a much more abundant clone is one base away.

The table came from immunoSEQ multiplex PCR; TCRdb's copy has only in-frame clones and leaves some out. The profile shows about 700,000 clones, roughly nine tenths of them singletons. The clonotype originates from a man younger than 45 in good health. Sequenced sample: naive CD8+ T cells sorted from blood.

This chain's CDR3 is CASSFTSGSTDTQYF. CDR3 DNA: TGTGCCAGCAGTTTCACTAGCGGGAGCACAGATACGCAGTATTTT. The rearrangement uses TRBV6-6 and TRBJ2-3; 9 bases match TRBD2. The CDR3 sequence is 15 residues long. The junction had 2 bases not matched to a gene; V was cut back by 4 bases and J by 0 bases. Germline lookup yields CDR1 MNHNY and CDR2 SVGAGI (reference sequence).